A selection of T cell receptor beta chains follows, all from one sample in a study of T cell changes during pregnancy in multiple sclerosis. TCRdb's table, derived via immunoSEQ multiplex PCR, lists solely in-frame clones and lacks some. The sample has roughly 52,000 clones; more than 80% are singletons. This specimen consisted of CD4+ T cells from peripheral blood mononuclear cells, obtained in the first trimester of pregnancy. The receptor set was obtained from a female donor with multiple sclerosis, enrolled in a pregnancy study. The CDR3 runs from the conserved cysteine through the conserved F or W. Each record gives: J gene, V gene, CDR3 protein.

TRBJ2-7 TRBV9 CASSVEGWSNYEQYF
TRBJ2-7 TRBV28 CASRPGGPREQYF
TRBJ2-1 TRBV29-1 CSVEDPTAYNEQFF
TRBJ2-2 TRBV5-6 CASSLVGLADTGELFF
TRBJ1-4 TRBV19 CASSGTGLTNEKLFF
TRBJ2-5 TRBV7-2 CASSLGGGQYF
TRBJ1-2 TRBV4-3 CASSQETGRLFNYGYTF
TRBJ1-6 TRBV29-1 CSVGQSNNSPLHF
TRBJ2-1 TRBV15 CATSRDRDYSYNEQFF
TRBJ2-5 TRBV7-2 CASSLSSSGGVWETQYF
TRBJ1-2 TRBV4-1 CASSQGTGGGGNYGYTF